A selection of T cell receptor beta chains follows, all from one sample in a study of OX40 agonist ivuxolimab in advanced cancers. Some clones are missing from TCRdb's copy, which holds only in-frame ones; the method was immunoSEQ multiplex PCR. The sample holds approximately 70,000 clones, more than 75% seen once. The sample was CD4+ or CD8+ T cells sorted from blood, taken in a trial of the OX40 agonist ivuxolimab. These TCRs come from an adult with an advanced solid tumor such as melanoma, head and neck, liver or kidney cancer. CDR3s include the opening cysteine and the closing phenylalanine or tryptophan. The D gene is left open where the match is weak. The size of a clone is reported for some rows only, either as once, few or many, or as a class for expanded clones.

v_call: TRBV2; clone_size: NA; j_call: TRBJ2-6; cdr3_length: 16; d_call: NA; cdr3_aa: CASPRRVLSGANVLTF
v_call: TRBV19; clone_size: NA; j_call: TRBJ1-2; cdr3_length: 15; d_call: TRBD1; cdr3_aa: CASSLSGTGTYGYTF
v_call: TRBV29-1; clone_size: NA; j_call: TRBJ2-5; cdr3_length: 12; d_call: NA; cdr3_aa: CSVNEAQETQYF
v_call: TRBV28; clone_size: NA; j_call: TRBJ2-3; cdr3_length: 19; d_call: TRBD2; cdr3_aa: CASSFRTSGRSARVDTQYF
v_call: TRBV18; clone_size: NA; j_call: TRBJ2-1; cdr3_length: 14; d_call: TRBD2; cdr3_aa: CASSPKAGGIEQFF
v_call: TRBV29-1; clone_size: NA; j_call: TRBJ1-1; cdr3_length: 11; d_call: NA; cdr3_aa: CSVEATGTAFF
v_call: TRBV19; clone_size: few; j_call: TRBJ1-2; cdr3_length: 14; d_call: TRBD1; cdr3_aa: CASTWDRGTYGYTF
v_call: TRBV16; clone_size: few; j_call: TRBJ2-3; cdr3_length: 19; d_call: TRBD2; cdr3_aa: CASSPLAGGSKKRKDTQYF
v_call: TRBV19; clone_size: NA; j_call: TRBJ1-2; cdr3_length: 14; d_call: TRBD1; cdr3_aa: CASSTGQGARGYTF
v_call: TRBV2; clone_size: NA; j_call: TRBJ1-2; cdr3_length: 14; d_call: TRBD1; cdr3_aa: CASSKLDRSQGYTF
v_call: TRBV7-2; clone_size: NA; j_call: TRBJ2-5; cdr3_length: 15; d_call: NA; cdr3_aa: CASSLEVRVAETQYF
v_call: TRBV4-1; clone_size: few; j_call: TRBJ2-5; cdr3_length: 16; d_call: TRBD2; cdr3_aa: CASSQGTGGPVETQYF
v_call: TRBV5-1; clone_size: NA; j_call: TRBJ2-1; cdr3_length: 16; d_call: TRBD2; cdr3_aa: CASSSRGGSSYNEQFF
v_call: TRBV5-7; clone_size: NA; j_call: TRBJ2-4; cdr3_length: 8; d_call: TRBD2; cdr3_aa: CASSRGGF
v_call: TRBV18; clone_size: NA; j_call: TRBJ1-6; cdr3_length: 14; d_call: NA; cdr3_aa: CASSGRDENSPLHF
v_call: TRBV19; clone_size: NA; j_call: TRBJ1-1; cdr3_length: 15; d_call: NA; cdr3_aa: CASSQGQKRNTEAFF
v_call: TRBV9; clone_size: NA; j_call: TRBJ1-6; cdr3_length: 15; d_call: NA; cdr3_aa: CASSASPGGNSPLHF
v_call: TRBV7-3; clone_size: NA; j_call: TRBJ2-7; cdr3_length: 18; d_call: TRBD1; cdr3_aa: CASSSTGGASAGIYEQYF
v_call: TRBV6-5; clone_size: NA; j_call: TRBJ1-5; cdr3_length: 13; d_call: NA; cdr3_aa: CASSYTASQPQHF
v_call: TRBV9; clone_size: NA; j_call: TRBJ2-5; cdr3_length: 13; d_call: NA; cdr3_aa: CASSGGPLETQYF
v_call: TRBV18; clone_size: NA; j_call: TRBJ1-5; cdr3_length: 15; d_call: TRBD1; cdr3_aa: CASSQDRGRNQPQHF
v_call: TRBV29-1; clone_size: NA; j_call: TRBJ1-6; cdr3_length: 14; d_call: TRBD1; cdr3_aa: CSVRDSSYNSPLHF
v_call: TRBV6-5; clone_size: NA; j_call: TRBJ1-5; cdr3_length: 15; d_call: NA; cdr3_aa: CASTDKGPSNQPQHF
v_call: TRBV6-6; clone_size: NA; j_call: TRBJ1-2; cdr3_length: 13; d_call: NA; cdr3_aa: CASSVRINYGYTF
v_call: TRBV6-4; clone_size: few; j_call: TRBJ1-1; cdr3_length: 16; d_call: NA; cdr3_aa: CASSDGPTSEGTEAFF
v_call: TRBV9; clone_size: NA; j_call: TRBJ2-7; cdr3_length: 15; d_call: NA; cdr3_aa: CASSVGGQGRYEQYF
v_call: TRBV5-1; clone_size: few; j_call: TRBJ1-2; cdr3_length: 14; d_call: TRBD1; cdr3_aa: CASSWDRGAYGYTF
v_call: TRBV2; clone_size: NA; j_call: TRBJ2-7; cdr3_length: 15; d_call: NA; cdr3_aa: CASSKLLTNPREQYF
v_call: TRBV27; clone_size: NA; j_call: TRBJ1-6; cdr3_length: 15; d_call: NA; cdr3_aa: CASSLYGGRNSPLHF
v_call: TRBV9; clone_size: NA; j_call: TRBJ1-4; cdr3_length: 14; d_call: TRBD1; cdr3_aa: CASSRDSYNEKLFF
v_call: TRBV5-5; clone_size: few; j_call: TRBJ1-2; cdr3_length: 15; d_call: NA; cdr3_aa: CASSFSYGGTYGYTF
v_call: TRBV9; clone_size: NA; j_call: NA; cdr3_length: 16; d_call: TRBD1; cdr3_aa: CASSDRPGQGLYEQYF
v_call: TRBV21-1; clone_size: NA; j_call: TRBJ2-1; cdr3_length: 13; d_call: NA; cdr3_aa: CASSRARFNEQFF
v_call: TRBV5-4; clone_size: NA; j_call: TRBJ2-5; cdr3_length: 13; d_call: TRBD1; cdr3_aa: CASSQGQQETQYF
v_call: TRBV18; clone_size: NA; j_call: TRBJ2-6; cdr3_length: 15; d_call: NA; cdr3_aa: CASSPLDSGANVLTF
v_call: TRBV6-6; clone_size: once; j_call: TRBJ2-3; cdr3_length: 14; d_call: NA; cdr3_aa: CASSYLLFTDTQYF
v_call: TRBV28; clone_size: NA; j_call: TRBJ2-1; cdr3_length: 15; d_call: TRBD2; cdr3_aa: CASSSGSGGGSEQFF
v_call: TRBV6-1; clone_size: NA; j_call: TRBJ1-4; cdr3_length: 14; d_call: NA; cdr3_aa: CASSPGWGNEKLFF
v_call: TRBV30; clone_size: NA; j_call: TRBJ1-1; cdr3_length: 11; d_call: NA; cdr3_aa: CAFTVRTEAFF
v_call: TRBV2; clone_size: NA; j_call: TRBJ1-2; cdr3_length: 14; d_call: NA; cdr3_aa: CASSWKQDNYGYTF
v_call: TRBV10-2; clone_size: NA; j_call: TRBJ1-5; cdr3_length: 13; d_call: NA; cdr3_aa: CASRGSENQPQHF